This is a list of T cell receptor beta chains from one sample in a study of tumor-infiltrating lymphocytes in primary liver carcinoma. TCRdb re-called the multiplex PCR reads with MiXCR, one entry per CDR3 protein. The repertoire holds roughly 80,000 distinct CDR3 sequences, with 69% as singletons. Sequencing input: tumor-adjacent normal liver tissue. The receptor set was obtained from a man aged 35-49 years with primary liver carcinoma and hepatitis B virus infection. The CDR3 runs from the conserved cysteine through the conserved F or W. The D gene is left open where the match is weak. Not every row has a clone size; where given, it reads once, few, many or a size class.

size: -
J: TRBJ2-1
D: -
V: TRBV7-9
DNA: TGTGCCAGCAGCTCGGAGCGTGGTGAGCAGATCTTC
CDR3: CASSSERGEQIF

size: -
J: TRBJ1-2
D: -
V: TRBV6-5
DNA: TGTGCCAGCAGTAAGCTCGGGGGAACAGGCAACTATGGCTCCACCTTC
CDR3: CASSKLGGTGNYGSTF

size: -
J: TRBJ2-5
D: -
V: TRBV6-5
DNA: TGTGCCAGTAACTACGGGTGGGGCCGAGAGACCCAGTACTTC
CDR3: CASNYGWGRETQYF

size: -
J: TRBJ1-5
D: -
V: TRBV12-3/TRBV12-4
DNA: TGTACCAGCAGTCCGCGGGGTCAGGGTAATCAGCCCCAGCATTTT
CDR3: CTSSPRGQGNQPQHF

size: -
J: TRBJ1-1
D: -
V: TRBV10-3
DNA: TGTACCATCAGTGGCACAGTGGATACTAAAGCTTTCTTT
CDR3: CTISGTVDTKAFF

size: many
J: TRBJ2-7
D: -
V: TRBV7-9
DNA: TGTGCCAGCAGCGTAGCTGACTCCTACGAGCAGTACTTC
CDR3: CASSVADSYEQYF

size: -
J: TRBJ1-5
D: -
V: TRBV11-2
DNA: TGTGCCAGTAGCCTAAAAGGGGGACTGACGAATCAGTCACAACATTTT
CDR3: CASSLKGGLTNQSQHF

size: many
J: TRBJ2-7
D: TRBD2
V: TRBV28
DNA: TGTGCCAGCAGTTTTCTAGCGGGCAACTACGAGCAGTACTTC
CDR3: CASSFLAGNYEQYF

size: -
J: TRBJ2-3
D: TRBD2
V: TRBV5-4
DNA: TGTGCCAGCAGCGGTCTATCGGGAGGGTGCCCAGATACGCAGTATTTT
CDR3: CASSGLSGGCPDTQYF

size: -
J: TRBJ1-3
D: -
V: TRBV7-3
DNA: -
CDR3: CASGLPSQGLPVLETPYIF

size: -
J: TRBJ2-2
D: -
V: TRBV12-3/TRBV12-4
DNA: TGTGCCAGCAGCCACGAGGTAGCGGCGGGATACGCCGGGGAGCTGCTTTTT
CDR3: CASSHEVAAGYAGELLF

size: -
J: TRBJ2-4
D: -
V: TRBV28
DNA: TGTGCCAGCAGTTTATTCGGGACGGTCATGTTC
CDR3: CASSLFGTVMF

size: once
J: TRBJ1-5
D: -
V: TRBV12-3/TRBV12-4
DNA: TGTGCCAGCACCGTGGCACAGAGACCGAGCAATCAGCCCCAGCATTTT
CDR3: CASTVAQRPSNQPQHF

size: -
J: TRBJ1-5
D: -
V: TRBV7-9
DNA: TGTGCCAGTAGCGACAGTATCACTCAGCCCCAGCATTTT
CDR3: CASSDSITQPQHF

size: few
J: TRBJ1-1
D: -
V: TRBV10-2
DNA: TGCGCCAGCAGTGAAGTAGAAAACACTGAAGCTATCTTT
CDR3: CASSEVENTEAIF

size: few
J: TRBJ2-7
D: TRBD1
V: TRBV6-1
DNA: TGTGCCAGCAGTGGGCAGGGGGCGGACGAGCAGTACTTC
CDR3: CASSGQGADEQYF

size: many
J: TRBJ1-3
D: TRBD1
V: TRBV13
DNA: TGTGCCAGCCGGGACAGGGGGCCAGGAAACACCATATATTTT
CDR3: CASRDRGPGNTIYF

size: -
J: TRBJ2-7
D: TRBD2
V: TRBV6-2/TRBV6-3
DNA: TGTGCCAGCTGTAGCGGGAGGGAAGGAGATCTCTCCTACGAGCAGTACTTC
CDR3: CASCSGREGDLSYEQYF

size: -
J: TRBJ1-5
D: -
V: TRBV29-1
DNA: TGCAGCGTGGTAACCGGAGGAGGGAGTCAGCCACAGCATTTT
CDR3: CSVVTGGGSQPQHF

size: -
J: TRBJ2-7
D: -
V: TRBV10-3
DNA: TGTGCCATCAGTCGGGCGGGAATCTACGAGCAGTACTTC
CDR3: CAISRAGIYEQYF

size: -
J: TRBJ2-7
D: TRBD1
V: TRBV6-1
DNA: TGTGCCGGCAGTTACTCGGGACAGTCGATCTACGAGCAGTACTTC
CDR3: CAGSYSGQSIYEQYF

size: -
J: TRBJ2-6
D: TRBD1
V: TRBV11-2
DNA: TGTGCCAGCTGCTTGGACAGGGCTGGGGCCAATGTCCTGACTTTC
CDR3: CASCLDRAGANVLTF